This T cell receptor beta chain was documented in a study of shared clonotypes between healthy human individuals. Overall study results and limits: It was anticipated that sequencing depth would influence how many clonotypes donors shared.

Notes on this clone: Antigen specificity is unknown.

This table comes from immunoSEQ multiplex PCR, and its TCRdb copy is limited to in-frame clones, with some not included. Here the sample spans under 2,000,000 clones, about 95% being singletons. The naive CD8 fraction comprised CD45RO-negative cells positively selected for CCR7 and excluded terminally differentiated effector memory CD45RA+ cells. The germline V gene encodes CDR1 MNHNY and CDR2 SVGAGI (reference sequence). The CDR3 is 16 residues long. The V segment lost 2 bases and the J segment 5 bases; nucleotides outside the gene matches: 10. The sequence came from a man aged 18 to 35 in good health. The sequencing sample was made of naive CD8+ T cells sorted from blood. The chain couples TRBV6-6 to TRBJ2-7; TRBD2 aligns across 9 bases. The CDR3 spells CASSYQAAGGRNEQYF. The DNA of the CDR3 is TGTGCCAGCAGTTACCAGGCAGCGGGAGGTAGAAACGAGCAGTACTTC.